The 22 T cell receptor beta chains presented below share a single source sample, sequenced in a study of PD-L1 blockade in urothelial cancer. TCRdb's table, derived via immunoSEQ multiplex PCR, lists solely in-frame clones and lacks some. The table shows 42,000 or so clones, with roughly 78% occurring only once. Time point meaning: peripheral blood 6 weeks after treatment start. Sequenced here: PBMCs, sampled around atezolizumab (anti-PD-L1) treatment. These receptors all stem from a man aged 55 to 70 with urothelial cancer.

This rearrangement joins TRBV6-1 to TRBJ1-5; perhaps TRBD1 as D (5 bases). The germline gives CDR1 MNHNS, CDR2 SASEGT. V lost 4 bases to trimming and J lost 5 bases, with 12 bases between them. The CDR3 sequence is 14 residues long. CDR3 sequence reads: CASSVAGGDQPQHF. CDR3 bases: TGTGCCAGCAGTGTGGCCGGGGGAGATCAGCCCCAGCATTTT.

This clone was counted only a few times. This chain links TRBV7-6 with TRBJ2-2; D possibly corresponds to TRBD1 (7 bases). Germline assignment: CDR1 SGHVS and CDR2 FNYEAQ. Trimming left V 5 bases short and J 6 bases short, with 22 bases between. The CDR3 loop spans 17 amino acids. The CDR3 bases are TGTGCCAGCAGCGAAACAAGCCGACAGGGAGGCCCCGGGGAGCTGTTTTTT. Encoded protein: CASSETSRQGGPGELFF.

The gene calls are TRBV5-1 and TRBJ2-3; 10 nucleotides match TRBD2. V lost 0 bases and J lost 6; bases outside the gene matches: 7. Germline V gene sequence: CDR1 SGHRS, CDR2 YFSETQ. This CDR3 has 16 residues. The CDR3, as DNA: TGCGCCAGCAGCTTGGGTGGCACTAGCGGGGCGGATACGCAGTATTTT. Protein: CASSLGGTSGADTQYF.

The genes are TRBV7-9 and TRBJ2-5; TRBD2 might be the D (6 bases). Germline V CDR1 and CDR2: SEHNR, FQNEAQ (reference sequence). Trimming took off 5 bases at V and 0 bases at J, with 13 bases between the two ends. CDR3 length: 15 residues. The CDR3 DNA sequence: TGTGCCAGCAGCCAATCCCGGGACTACCAAGAGACCCAGTACTTC. Its protein product is CASSQSRDYQETQYF.

J is TRBJ1-2 and V is TRBV18; possible D gene TRBD1, 5 bases. Trimming took off 5 bases at V and 4 bases at J, with 8 bases between the two ends. This CDR3 spans 12 amino acids. Germline V gives CDR1 KGHSH, CDR2 LQKENI. Here the CDR3 reads CASSSDSYGYTF. CDR3 DNA: TGTGCCAGCTCATCCGACAGCTATGGCTACACCTTC.

This chain connects TRBV2 to TRBJ1-1; D ambiguous. Germline lookup yields CDR1 SNHLY and CDR2 FYNNEI. This CDR3 is 13 amino acids long. V lost 4 bases and J lost 3, with 9 bases in between. CDR3 region: CASSASRDTEAFF. CDR3 sequence (DNA): TGTGCCAGCAGTGCCAGCCGGGACACTGAAGCTTTCTTT.

This rearrangement joins TRBV10-3 to TRBJ1-3; TRBD1 is a possible D gene (6 bases). Trimming removed 0 bases from V and 7 bases from J, with 10 bases in between. The CDR3 is 14 amino acids. In germline, CDR1 is ENHRY, CDR2 SYGVKD. CDR3 nucleotide sequence: TGTGCCATCAGTGAGTCGCGGGGGCCCAACACCATATATTTT. Translation: CAISESRGPNTIYF.

The chain is built from TRBV6-5 and TRBJ2-5; perhaps TRBD1 as D (5 bases). The length of the CDR3 is 15 residues. V was pared by 2 bases and J by 5 bases, with 15 bases between. Germline V CDR1 and CDR2: MNHEY, SVGAGI. CDR3 in DNA: TGTGCCAGCAGTTACAGCCAAGGGGCGCTGGAGACCCAGTACTTC. Translating gives CASSYSQGALETQYF.

CDR3 nucleotide sequence: TGTGCCAGCAGTTTCGGACAGGGTTCCTACGAGCAGTACTTC. Encoded protein: CASSFGQGSYEQYF. The V gene is TRBV6-5, the J gene TRBJ2-7, with TRBD1 matching 8 bases. V lost 4 bases to trimming and J lost 1 base; unmatched junction nucleotides: 3. The CDR3 spans 14 residues. Germline values: CDR1 MNHEY, CDR2 SVGAGI.

This chain joins TRBV6-5 and TRBJ2-3, with D possibly TRBD2 on 5 matching bases. The CDR3 is 13 amino acids. CDR1 is MNHEY and CDR2 is SVGAGI in the germline V gene. V lost 6 bases, J lost 7 bases, and 14 bases lay in between. The CDR3 sequence: CASRLPRVHTQYF. The DNA for the CDR3 is TGTGCCAGCAGGTTACCGAGGGTACATACGCAGTATTTT.

The chain combines TRBV5-4 with TRBJ1-2; D remains unclear. CDR1 is SGHNT, CDR2 YYREEE, per germline (reference sequence). The CDR3 has 11 residues. The ends were cut back, 4 bases at V and 4 bases at J, with 5 bases in the middle. CDR3 loop: CASSAFYGYTF. The CDR3 bases are TGTGCCAGCAGCGCGTTCTATGGCTACACCTTC.

This clone is judged medium-sized. This chain joins TRBV30 and TRBJ2-1, with TRBD1 as a possible D gene (6 bases). Germline V gene lookup returns CDR1 GTSNPN and CDR2 SVGIG (reference sequence). CDR3 length: 12 residues. V was clipped by 3 bases and J by 7 bases, with 10 bases between them. DNA of the CDR3: TGTGCCTGGAGGGATCAGGGGAATGAGCAGTTCTTC. Amino acid sequence: CAWRDQGNEQFF.

The V gene is TRBV6-6, the J gene TRBJ2-1; the match to TRBD2 covers 7 bases. V dropped 6 bases and J dropped 6; count of bases not matched to a gene: 8. The CDR3 runs 14 residues. The germline CDR1 and CDR2 sequences are MNHNY and SVGAGI (reference sequence). CDR3 bases: TGTGCCAGCAGATCGACCGGGACTACCAATGAGCAGTTCTTC. Protein product: CASRSTGTTNEQFF.

This chain connects TRBV19 to TRBJ1-1; D call uncertain. Per germline, CDR1 LNHDA and CDR2 SQIVND (reference sequence). The CDR3 runs 15 residues. V was cut by 5 bases and J by 0 bases, with 13 bases left in between. The CDR3 DNA reads TGTGCCAGTAGTGTTTCACGGAGCATGAACACTGAAGCTTTCTTT. Its translation is CASSVSRSMNTEAFF.

This clone was observed a single time. The V call is TRBV10-1, the J call TRBJ2-3; D uncertain. V dropped 2 bases and J dropped 0 bases, with 3 bases sitting between them. Germline values: CDR1 WNHNN, CDR2 SYGVQD (reference sequence). CDR3 size: 13 residues. The CDR3 loop reads CASSELSTDTQYF. As DNA, the CDR3 is TGCGCCAGCAGTGAGCTGAGCACAGATACGCAGTATTTT.

The V and J genes are TRBV7-9 and TRBJ2-3; D might be TRBD1 (6 bases). Germline values: CDR1 SEHNR, CDR2 FQNEAQ (reference sequence). CDR3 size: 15 residues. Trimming pared 5 bases from V and 1 base from J, leaving 13 bases between. The CDR3 nucleotides read TGTGCCAGCAGCATTCCACACAGGGGCACAGATACGCAGTATTTT. It is translated as CASSIPHRGTDTQYF.

This clone is a singleton in its sample. An end of the junction differs from the germline gene, which may be a read error. This chain uses TRBV7-9 with TRBJ1-1; TRBD1 aligns across 8 bases. The CDR3 is 15 residues long. Germline CDR1 SEHNR, CDR2 FQNEAQ (reference sequence). CDR3: CASSFYRGSNPEAFF. CDR3 nucleotides: TGTGCCAGCAGCTTTTACAGGGGGTCGAACCCTGAAGCTTTCTTT.

The chain couples TRBV6-5 to TRBJ2-7; a weak D match, TRBD1 (6 bases). Between the trimmed V and J ends, which lost 5 bases and 2 bases, there was a span of 13 bases. Germline CDR1 and CDR2: MNHEY and SVGAGI. The CDR3 covers 14 residues. In DNA form, the CDR3 reads TGTGCCAGCAGTGGGGGCTCCAACCCCTACGAGCAGTACTTC. Translating gives CASSGGSNPYEQYF.

This chain links TRBV14 with TRBJ2-7; 7 bases fit TRBD1. Germline V lookup: CDR1 SGHDN, CDR2 FVKESK. The CDR3 runs 13 residues. Trimming removed 2 bases from V and 3 bases from J; junction bases left unmatched: 1. Here the CDR3 DNA reads TGTGCCAGCAGCCAAAGGGACAGCTACGAGCAGTACTTC. Its protein is CASSQRDSYEQYF.

This clone came up a few times. This chain uses TRBV7-6 with TRBJ1-4; possible D gene TRBD1, 5 bases. Germline V gene data show CDR1 as SGHVS and CDR2 as FNYEAQ. The CDR3 consists of 16 residues. V shed 0 bases and J shed 1 base, with 9 bases lying between them. CDR3 region: CASSLAGGGTNEKLFF. CDR3 sequence (DNA): TGTGCCAGCAGCTTAGCAGGCGGGGGAACTAATGAAAAACTGTTTTTT. The variable domain in full, with the rest retrieved from reference TRBV7-6 and TRBJ1-4, is GAGVSQSPRYKVTKRGQDVALRCDPISGHVSLYWYRQALGQGPEFLTYFNYEAQQDKSGLPNDRFSAERPEGSISTLTIQRTEQRDSAMYRCASSLAGGGTNEKLFFGSGTQLSVL.

CDR3 region: CASSPRQGVNEQFF. The DNA for the CDR3 is TGTGCCAGCAGCCCCAGACAGGGGGTGAATGAGCAGTTCTTC. The chain recombines TRBV2 with TRBJ2-1; 9 bases align to TRBD1. This CDR3 is 14 amino acids long. Germline V lookup: CDR1 SNHLY, CDR2 FYNNEI. J lost 7 bases, V lost 6 bases, and 7 bases had no gene match. Filled out from reference TRBV2 and TRBJ2-1, the complete variable domain reads EPEVTQTPSHQVTQMGQEVILRCVPISNHLYFYWYRQILGQKVEFLVSFYNNEISEKSEIFDDQFSVERPDGSNFTLKIRSTKLEDSAMYFCASSPRQGVNEQFFGPGTRLTVL.

This clone came up once. Written as DNA, the CDR3 is TGCGCCAGCAGTGAGTCTGCGGGCCCACCCTACGAGCAGTACTTC. This sequence encodes CASSESAGPPYEQYF. V is TRBV10-1 and J is TRBJ2-7, with a weak D call TRBD2 (5 bases). Germline V gene data show CDR1 as WNHNN and CDR2 as SYGVQD (reference sequence). The CDR3 is 15 amino acids. Trimming stripped 0 bases from V and 2 bases from J, with 11 bases between.